This TCR beta chain comes out of a study of blood T cell repertoires in COVID-19. Study-level background: Samples taken during acute and convalescent COVID-19 were collected in the United States, Italy and Spain. T cells, B-cell-depleted T cells, or PBMCs supplied cDNA or gDNA.

Per the authors' pipeline: Using reference gene primer amplification, nucleated cell counts were estimated. Repertoires were generated with immunoSEQ multiplex PCR, while TCRdb's copy carries only in-frame clones and drops some. V, J and clone size were drawn from that table, and D and trimming were deduced from the DNA. The profile covers 65,000 to 95,000 clones, with approximately 91% appearing a single time and about 7% taken by the ten largest. The receptor was isolated from a man between 65 and 80 years old with acute or convalescent COVID-19. The sequenced sample consisted of peripheral blood.

The CDR3 reads CASTPTGAYAHNEQFF. The CDR3 coding sequence is TGTGCCAGCACCCCCACAGGCGCCTACGCACATAATGAGCAGTTCTTC. The chain uses TRBV7-9 and TRBJ2-1; tentative D call: TRBD1 (5 bases). Trimming removed 7 bases from V and 7 bases from J, with 23 bases in between. The CDR3 sequence is 16 residues long. Germline CDR1 SEHNR, CDR2 FQNEAQ (reference sequence). The full variable domain, with the rest looked up from reference TRBV7-9 and TRBJ2-1, is DTGVSQNPRHKITKRGQNVTFRCDPISEHNRLYWYRQTLGQGPEFLTYFQNEAQLEKSRLLSDRFSAERPKGSFSTLEIQRTEQGDSAMYLCASTPTGAYAHNEQFFGPGTRLTVL.